The TCR beta chain under discussion was sequenced for a study of tumor-infiltrating lymphocytes in localized non-small cell lung cancer. Study-wide background: Several tumor histologies, both smoking statuses, and some post-neoadjuvant chemotherapy samples were included. Each patient gave resected tumor and non-adjacent uninvolved lung tissue. The study's findings and limits: Immunotypes IM1 and IM2 had similar TCR-derived T-cell fractions. Available tissue quantity limited TCR sequencing to a patient subset.

Germline V lookup: CDR1 SGDLS, CDR2 YYNGEE. The CDR3 has 14 residues. Between the trimmed V and J ends, which lost 4 bases and 3 bases, there was a span of 13 bases. On this clone: Antigen specificity is unknown.

Sequencing was performed with immunoSEQ multiplex PCR; in TCRdb, only in-frame clones are kept and a portion is missing. Of about 12,000 clones listed, about nine tenths are singletons. The material sequenced was lung tumor tissue. The receptor was isolated from a human donor with non-small cell lung cancer. The chain joins TRBV9 to TRBJ1-2, with unresolved D. The CDR3 region has the DNA TGTGCCAGCAGCCCCACCAATCTAGACTATGGCTACACCTTC. This translates into CASSPTNLDYGYTF. Combining the CDR3 with reference TRBV9 and TRBJ1-2 gives the whole variable domain DSGVTQTPKHLITATGQRVTLRCSPRSGDLSVYWYQQSLDQGLQFLIQYYNGEERAKGNILERFSAQQFPDLHSELNLSSLELGDSALYFCASSPTNLDYGYTFGSGTRLTVV.